Shown below are 5 T cell receptor beta chains from a single sample sequenced in a study of regulatory T cells. The primer mix had 52 TRBV and 13 TRBJ primers. Data came from immunoSEQ multiplex PCR; TCRdb stores just in-frame clones and leaves some out. Among about 9,500 clones listed, approximately 80% were seen once. Source material: CD8+ T cells sorted from blood. The source is a person aged 18 to 29 with CD3G deficiency.

V usage is TRBV28 and J usage is TRBJ2-7, with TRBD1 identical over 10 bases. The CDR3 totals 15 residues. Looked up from germline, CDR1 is MDHEN and CDR2 is SYDVKM. V gave up 5 bases and J gave up 2 bases; unmatched junction bases: 6. This CDR3 reads CASSPRDRGTYEQYF. The CDR3 DNA sequence: TGTGCCAGCAGTCCCCGGGACAGGGGCACCTACGAGCAGTACTTC. Full variable domain (rest looked up from reference TRBV28 and TRBJ2-7): DVKVTQSSRYLVKRTGEKVFLECVQDMDHENMFWYRQDPGLGLRLIYFSYDVKMKEKGDIPEGYSVSREKKERFSLILESASTNQTSMYLCASSPRDRGTYEQYFGPGTRLTVT.

The rearrangement links TRBV10-3 to TRBJ2-7, with 8 nucleotides matching TRBD2. The ends lost 3 bases at V and 3 bases at J; junction bases unmatched: 4. Germline V gene data show CDR1 as ENHRY and CDR2 as SYGVKD. This CDR3 is 14 amino acids long. CDR3 region: CAISDTGGNYEQYF. The CDR3, as DNA: TGTGCCATCAGTGATACGGGAGGGAACTACGAGCAGTACTTC.

The chain recombines TRBV19 with TRBJ1-1, with TRBD1 as a possible D gene (6 bases). With 2 bases removed from V and 4 bases from J, the gap between germline ends came to 14 bases. The CDR3 loop spans 15 amino acids. Germline CDR1 LNHDA, CDR2 SQIVND (reference sequence). DNA of the CDR3: TGTGCCAGTAGTATACAATCGACAGGAAGCACTGAAGCTTTCTTT. Residues: CASSIQSTGSTEAFF.

The table lists this clone with a few counts. The gene calls are TRBV28 and TRBJ2-7; D is unclear. Trimming removed 5 bases at V and 5 bases at J, with 10 bases between. This CDR3 spans 12 amino acids. Germline V gene lookup returns CDR1 MDHEN and CDR2 SYDVKM. The CDR3 spells CASSLSLDEQYF. The CDR3 nucleotides are TGTGCCAGCAGTCTCTCACTCGACGAGCAGTACTTC.

V usage is TRBV6-1 and J usage is TRBJ2-7, with D perhaps matching TRBD1 (5 bases). The V end lost 5 bases, the J end lost 2 bases, and 10 bases lay between the germline ends. Germline V lookup: CDR1 MNHNS, CDR2 SASEGT. The CDR3 loop spans 13 amino acids. CDR3 amino acids: CASSLTAAYEQYF. CDR3 sequence (DNA): TGTGCCAGCAGTCTGACAGCTGCCTACGAGCAGTACTTC.